This T cell receptor beta chain emerged from a study of blood T cells in healthy people across ages. The authors ran a second PCR of roughly 6 to 12 cycles using a sample-barcoded 5' primer and a J-beta primer mix. TCRdb passed the 5' RACE reads through MiXCR, listing each CDR3 protein once. The sample has 780,000 or so distinct CDR3 sequences; approximately 25% are singletons. The same data also contributed to another study, on T cells of mothers and their children. Per that study: For the second PCR, the M1S primer put in sample barcodes and 2-4 random nucleotides.

The sample taken for sequencing was blood. This receptor was identified in a boy aged 10-17 years in good health.

The CDR3 nucleotides are TGTGCCAGCAGTCCATGGAGCTATGGCTACACCTTC. Its protein product is CASSPWSYGYTF. The J gene is TRBJ1-2, the V gene TRBV6-1; D is ambiguous. Trimming left V 5 bases short and J 4 bases short, with 8 bases between. This CDR3 contains 12 residues. Germline V lookup: CDR1 MNHNS, CDR2 SASEGT.